This T cell receptor (beta chain) was recorded in a study of long-term antiretroviral therapy in people with HIV. This clone was observed a handful of times. Germline loops: CDR1 KGHSY, CDR2 FQNENV. CDR3 length: 14 residues. With 3 bases clipped from V and 8 bases from J, the junction kept 7 bases outside the gene matches. It was version v3.0 of the immunoSEQ assay that was run at survey level. TCRdb's table, derived via immunoSEQ multiplex PCR, lists solely in-frame clones and lacks some. This table has roughly 30,000 clones, about 90% appearing once. The sequence derives from a woman between 18 and 29 years old with HIV. The rearrangement links TRBV16 to TRBJ1-2, with TRBD1 matching 9 bases. This specimen was unsorted PBMCs, taken 1.8 years after starting antiretroviral therapy. CDR3 amino acids: CASSHGDRDRGYTF. CDR3 sequence (DNA): TGTGCCAGCAGCCATGGGGACAGGGACAGAGGCTACACCTTC.